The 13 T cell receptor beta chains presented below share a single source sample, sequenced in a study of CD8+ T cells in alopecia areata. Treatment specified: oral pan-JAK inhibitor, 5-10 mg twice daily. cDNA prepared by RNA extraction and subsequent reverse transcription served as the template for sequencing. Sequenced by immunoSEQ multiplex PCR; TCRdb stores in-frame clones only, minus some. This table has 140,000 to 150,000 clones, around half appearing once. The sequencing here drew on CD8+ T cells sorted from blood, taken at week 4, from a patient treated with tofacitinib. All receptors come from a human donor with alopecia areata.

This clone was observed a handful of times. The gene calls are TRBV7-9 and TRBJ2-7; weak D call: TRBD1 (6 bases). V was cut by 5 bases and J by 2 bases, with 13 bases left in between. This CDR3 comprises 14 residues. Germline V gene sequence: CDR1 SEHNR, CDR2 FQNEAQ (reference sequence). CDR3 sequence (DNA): TGTGCCAGCAGCCAGGGACATCTACCCTACGAGCAGTACTTC. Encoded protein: CASSQGHLPYEQYF. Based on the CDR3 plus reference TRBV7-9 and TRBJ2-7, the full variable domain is DTGVSQNPRHKITKRGQNVTFRCDPISEHNRLYWYRQTLGQGPEFLTYFQNEAQLEKSRLLSDRFSAERPKGSFSTLEIQRTEQGDSAMYLCASSQGHLPYEQYFGPGTRLTVT.

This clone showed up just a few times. In nucleotides, the CDR3 is TGTGCCAGCAGCCCCACAGGGGGGTCTGGCTACACCTTC. Its protein is CASSPTGGSGYTF. The V call is TRBV25-1, the J call TRBJ1-2, with 8 nucleotides matching TRBD1. Trimming took 6 bases from V and 7 from J; bases not matched to a gene: 7. This CDR3 spans 13 amino acids. Germline V lookup: CDR1 MGHDK, CDR2 SYGVNS.

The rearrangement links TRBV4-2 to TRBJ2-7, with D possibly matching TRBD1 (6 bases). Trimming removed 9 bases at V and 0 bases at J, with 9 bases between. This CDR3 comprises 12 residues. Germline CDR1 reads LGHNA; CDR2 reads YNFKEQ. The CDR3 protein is CASRDNSYEQYF. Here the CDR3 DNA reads TGTGCCAGTCGGGACAACTCCTACGAGCAGTACTTC.

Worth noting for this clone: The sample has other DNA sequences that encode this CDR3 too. CDR3 nucleotide sequence: TGCAGCGCCCTAGGGAACACTGAAGCTTTCTTT. It yields the protein CSALGNTEAFF. The rearrangement uses TRBV29-1 and TRBJ1-1; D is ambiguous. The CDR3 spans 11 residues. With 7 bases removed from V and 1 base from J, the gap between germline ends came to 7 bases. Germline V gene sequence: CDR1 SQVTM, CDR2 ANQGSEA.

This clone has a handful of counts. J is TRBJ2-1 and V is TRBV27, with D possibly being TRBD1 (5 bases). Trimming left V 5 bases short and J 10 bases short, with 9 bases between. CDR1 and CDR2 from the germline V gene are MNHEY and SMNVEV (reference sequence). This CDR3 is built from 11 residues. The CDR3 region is CASSRGTEQFF. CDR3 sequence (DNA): TGTGCCAGCAGTAGGGGAACAGAGCAGTTCTTC.

The CDR3 region has the DNA TGCAGCGTTGAAGATTTTTCTCGCGCTTCTAGCACAGATACGCAGTATTTT. This translates into CSVEDFSRASSTDTQYF. This chain uses TRBV29-1 with TRBJ2-3; D ambiguous. The CDR3 spans 17 residues. Per the germline V gene, CDR1 is SQVTM and CDR2 is ANQGSEA. The germline V and J ends were trimmed by 0 bases and 0 bases, with 16 bases remaining between them.

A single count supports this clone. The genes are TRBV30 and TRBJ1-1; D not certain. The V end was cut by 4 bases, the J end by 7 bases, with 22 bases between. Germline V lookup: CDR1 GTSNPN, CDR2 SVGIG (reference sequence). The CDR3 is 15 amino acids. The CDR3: CAWNGLGQASGEAFF. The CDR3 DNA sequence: TGTGCCTGGAACGGTCTCGGGCAAGCCAGCGGTGAAGCTTTCTTT.

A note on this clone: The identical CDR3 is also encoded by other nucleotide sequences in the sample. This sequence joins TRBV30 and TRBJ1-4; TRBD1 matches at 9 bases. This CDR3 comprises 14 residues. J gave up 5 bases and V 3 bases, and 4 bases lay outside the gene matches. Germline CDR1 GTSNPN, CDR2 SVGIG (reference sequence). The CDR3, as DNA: TGTGCCTGGAGCCTGACAGGGGGAAATGAAAAACTGTTTTTT. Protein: CAWSLTGGNEKLFF.

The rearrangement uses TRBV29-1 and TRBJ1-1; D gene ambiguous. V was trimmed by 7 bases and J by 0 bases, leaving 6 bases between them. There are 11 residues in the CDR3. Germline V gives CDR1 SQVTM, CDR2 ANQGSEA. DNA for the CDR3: TGCAGCGGGACGGTGAACACTGAAGCTTTCTTT. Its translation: CSGTVNTEAFF.

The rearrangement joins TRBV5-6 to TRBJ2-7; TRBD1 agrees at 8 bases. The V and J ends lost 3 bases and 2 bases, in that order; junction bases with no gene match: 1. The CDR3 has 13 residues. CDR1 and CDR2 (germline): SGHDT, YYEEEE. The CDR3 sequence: CASSWTGTYEQYF. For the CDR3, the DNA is TGTGCCAGCAGCTGGACAGGGACCTACGAGCAGTACTTC.

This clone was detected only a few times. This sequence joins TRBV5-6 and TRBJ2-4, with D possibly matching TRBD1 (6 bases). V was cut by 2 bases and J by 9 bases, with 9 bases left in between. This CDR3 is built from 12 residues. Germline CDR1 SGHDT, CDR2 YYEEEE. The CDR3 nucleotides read TGTGCCAGCAGCTTCCAGGGGCCCATTCAGTACTTC. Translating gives CASSFQGPIQYF. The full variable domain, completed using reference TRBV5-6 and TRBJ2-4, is DAGVTQSPTHLIKTRGQQVTLRCSPKSGHDTVSWYQQALGQGPQFIFQYYEEEERQRGNFPDRFSGHQFPNYSSELNVNALLLGDSALYLCASSFQGPIQYFGAGTRLSVL.

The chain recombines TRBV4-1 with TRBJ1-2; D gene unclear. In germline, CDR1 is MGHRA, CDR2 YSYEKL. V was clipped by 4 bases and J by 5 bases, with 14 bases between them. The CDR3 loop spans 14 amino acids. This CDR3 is CASSPLAVSYGYTF. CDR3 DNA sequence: TGCGCCAGCAGCCCGTTGGCAGTGTCATATGGCTACACCTTC.

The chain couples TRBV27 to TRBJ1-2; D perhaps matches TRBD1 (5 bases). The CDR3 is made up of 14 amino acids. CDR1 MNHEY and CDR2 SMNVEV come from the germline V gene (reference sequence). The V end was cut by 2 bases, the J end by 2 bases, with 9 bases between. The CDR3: CASSLRDGNYGYTF. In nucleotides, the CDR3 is TGTGCCAGCAGTTTACGGGACGGGAACTATGGCTACACCTTC.